The 26 T cell receptor beta chains below come from one sample, sequenced in a study of T cell clusters in autoimmune cytopenias. One tube held mixed TRB-A and TRB-B primer pools for touch-down PCR. After re-calling the multiplex PCR reads, TCRdb lists one entry per CDR3 protein, DNA absent. The ten most abundant clones cover approximately 50% of a sample with 2,000 to 2,500 distinct CDR3 sequences. Some 38,000 genome equivalents of blood DNA were amplified for TRB. These sequences were also reported in another study, on T cell repertoires in aging, cancer and after chemotherapy.

The sequenced sample consisted of peripheral blood. These receptors came from a human donor with an autoimmune cytopenia or autoimmune hepatitis (not recorded which).

This chain links TRBV24-1 with TRBJ2-1. The CDR3 is 14 amino acids. Per germline, CDR1 KGHDR and CDR2 SFDVKD. This CDR3 is CATSDLGLHNEQFF.

The chain combines TRBV18 with TRBJ2-7; the D call from TCRdb, TRBD1, cannot be confirmed without DNA. In germline, CDR1 is KGHSH, CDR2 LQKENI. The CDR3 covers 14 residues. The CDR3: CASSIGTGGYEQYF.

J is TRBJ2-2 and V is TRBV24-1. The V gene's germline CDR1 is KGHDR and CDR2 SFDVKD. This CDR3 comprises 12 residues. The chain's CDR3 is CATRSVTGELFF.

This chain joins TRBV7-9 and TRBJ2-2; TCRdb's D call of TRBD1 is untestable without DNA. This CDR3 is built from 14 residues. Germline-derived CDR1 and CDR2 are SEHNR and FQNEAQ (reference sequence). CDR3 amino acids: CASSDPGQPGELFF.

The rearrangement uses TRBV7-6 and TRBJ2-1; as DNA is missing, the TRBD1 call by TCRdb cannot be tested. The CDR3 has 13 amino acids. CDR1 SGHVS and CDR2 FNYEAQ come from the germline V gene. The CDR3 reads CASSGPGSGEQFF.

This clonotype ranks as medium-sized in terms of frequency. The J gene is TRBJ2-2, the V gene TRBV19; TCRdb's D call, TRBD1, is unchecked because there is no DNA. Germline V gene data show CDR1 as LNHDA and CDR2 as SQIVND (reference sequence). The CDR3 is made up of 15 amino acids. The CDR3 is CASSRQGLGTGELFF.

Considering frequency, this clonotype is medium-sized. This CDR3 reads CASSSVLRGREAFF. This chain connects TRBV11-1 to TRBJ1-1; checking the TCRdb D call of TRBD1 is not possible without DNA. Germline V lookup: CDR1 SGHAT, CDR2 FQDESV (reference sequence). There are 14 residues in the CDR3. The whole variable domain, remainder taken from reference TRBV11-1 and TRBJ1-1, is EAEVAQSPRYKITEKSQAVAFWCDPISGHATLYWYRQILGQGPELLVQFQDESVVDDSQLPKDRFSAERLKGVDSTLKIQPAELGDSAMYLCASSSVLRGREAFFGQGTRLTVV.

This clonotype is medium-sized by frequency. The chain combines TRBV5-5 with TRBJ2-2; without DNA, the TCRdb call of TRBD1 cannot be checked. The germline CDR1 and CDR2 sequences are SGHKS and YYEKEE (reference sequence). The CDR3 runs to 15 residues. The CDR3 reads CASSFGGGNTGELFF.

This clonotype is called medium-sized based on its frequency. The rearrangement joins TRBV19 to TRBJ1-1; TCRdb's D gene call, TRBD1, goes unchecked for lack of DNA. Germline V gives CDR1 LNHDA, CDR2 SQIVND (reference sequence). The CDR3 consists of 14 residues. CDR3 sequence reads: CASSVPGHFSEAFF.

This rearrangement joins TRBV12-3 or TRBV12-4 to TRBJ2-6; the D gene TCRdb calls, TRBD2, cannot be checked with no DNA. The CDR3 contains 17 residues. This chain's CDR3 is CASSSTSGRAGANVLTF.

This clonotype ranks as medium-sized (0.01 to 0.1%) in terms of frequency. The chain joins TRBV19 to TRBJ2-1; TCRdb reports TRBD2, a call that lacks DNA to check it against. The CDR3 spans 15 residues. Germline CDR1 reads LNHDA; CDR2 reads SQIVND (reference sequence). This CDR3 is CASSVGTSAYNEQFF.

The rearrangement uses TRBV19 and TRBJ2-1; as DNA is missing, the TRBD1 call by TCRdb cannot be tested. From germline, CDR1 is LNHDA and CDR2 SQIVND (reference sequence). The CDR3 totals 14 residues. CDR3 sequence: CASSPFGGGPVQFF.

By frequency, this clonotype registers medium-sized. This chain connects TRBV5-5 to TRBJ2-7; there is no DNA to check the TCRdb D call of TRBD1. Per germline, CDR1 SGHKS and CDR2 YYEKEE (reference sequence). The CDR3 is 14 residues long. The CDR3 spells CASSFRWSGYEQYF. Looking up the rest from reference TRBV5-5 and TRBJ2-7 gives the full variable domain: DAGVTQSPTHLIKTRGQQVTLRCSPISGHKSVSWYQQVLGQGPQFIFQYYEKEERGRGNFPDRFSARQFPNYSSELNVNALLLGDSALYLCASSFRWSGYEQYFGPGTRLTVT.

The chain has TRBV7-9 and TRBJ2-1; the TCRdb call, TRBD2, lacks DNA for checking. The CDR3 loop spans 15 amino acids. Germline assignment: CDR1 SEHNR and CDR2 FQNEAQ (reference sequence). The CDR3 reads CASSQQAGGRTEQFF.

This clonotype registers medium-sized by frequency. The V call is TRBV6-6, the J call TRBJ2-1; TCRdb's D call, TRBD2, is unchecked because there is no DNA. The CDR3 runs to 15 residues. Germline assignment: CDR1 MNHNY and CDR2 SVGAGI (reference sequence). CDR3 sequence: CASSYAREGYNEQFF.

Considering frequency, this clonotype is medium-sized. This sequence joins TRBV5-4 and TRBJ2-1; there is no DNA to check the TCRdb D call of TRBD1. The CDR3 consists of 14 residues. Germline V gene data show CDR1 as SGHNT and CDR2 as YYREEE (reference sequence). The CDR3 spells CASSSTGTGNEQFF. The full variable domain, in which reference TRBV5-4 and TRBJ2-1 provide the parts outside the CDR3, is ETGVTQSPTHLIKTRGQQVTLRCSSQSGHNTVSWYQQALGQGPQFIFQYYREEENGRGNFPPRFSGLQFPNYSSELNVNALELDDSALYLCASSSTGTGNEQFFGPGTRLTVL.

This chain links TRBV5-6 with TRBJ1-2; lacking DNA, the TRBD1 call made by TCRdb goes unchecked. The germline V gene encodes CDR1 SGHDT and CDR2 YYEEEE. CDR3 length: 14 amino acids. The CDR3 loop is CASIQGIYNYGYTF.

This clonotype is called medium-sized based on its frequency. The V call is TRBV12-3 or TRBV12-4, the J call TRBJ2-7; TCRdb picks TRBD1, but there is no DNA to check that call. This CDR3 has 15 amino acids. CDR3 residues: CASRPRTGVVYEQYF.

Considering frequency, this clonotype is medium-sized (0.01 to 0.1%). The chain uses TRBV19 and TRBJ1-1. The CDR3 is 14 residues long. In germline, CDR1 is LNHDA, CDR2 SQIVND (reference sequence). CDR3 loop: CASSIAALNTEAFF.

Frequency places this clonotype as medium-sized. The CDR3 sequence is CASSLGDRGTGANEKLFF. The chain couples TRBV5-4 to TRBJ1-4; there is no DNA to check the TCRdb D call of TRBD1. Germline CDR1 and CDR2: SGHNT and YYREEE (reference sequence). The CDR3 runs 18 residues.

By frequency, this clonotype is large. The genes are TRBV27 and TRBJ2-7; the D call from TCRdb, TRBD1, cannot be confirmed without DNA. Germline V CDR1 and CDR2: MNHEY, SMNVEV (reference sequence). The CDR3 consists of 15 residues. The CDR3 here is CASRPGTGGRNEQYF.

Considering frequency, this clonotype is medium-sized (0.01 to 0.1%). This chain connects TRBV5-6 to TRBJ2-1; no DNA is available, so the TRBD1 call from TCRdb remains unchecked. This CDR3 is 14 amino acids long. CDR1 and CDR2 (germline): SGHDT, YYEEEE. The CDR3 reads CASSTAQGSNEQFF. The complete variable domain, with remaining parts taken from reference TRBV5-6 and TRBJ2-1, reads DAGVTQSPTHLIKTRGQQVTLRCSPKSGHDTVSWYQQALGQGPQFIFQYYEEEERQRGNFPDRFSGHQFPNYSSELNVNALLLGDSALYLCASSTAQGSNEQFFGPGTRLTVL.

J is TRBJ2-3 and V is TRBV24-1; no DNA is available, so the TRBD2 call from TCRdb remains unchecked. This CDR3 has 16 residues. Germline CDR1 is KGHDR and CDR2 is SFDVKD. The CDR3 spells CATSDGGGAGTDTQYF.

The chain couples TRBV27 to TRBJ2-7; TCRdb outputs TRBD1, but without DNA this stays unchecked. The CDR3 covers 15 residues. CDR1 is MNHEY and CDR2 is SMNVEV in the germline V gene (reference sequence). CDR3 sequence reads: CASRLGTGGRNEQYF.

The V and J genes are TRBV15 and TRBJ2-7; without DNA, the TCRdb call of TRBD1 cannot be checked. Germline V gene data show CDR1 as LNHNV and CDR2 as YYDKDF (reference sequence). The CDR3 extends over 14 amino acids. The CDR3 sequence: CATSIGDTSYEQYF.

This rearrangement joins TRBV7-6 to TRBJ2-3. This CDR3 spans 14 amino acids. The germline V gene has CDR1 SGHVS and CDR2 FNYEAQ. The CDR3 sequence: CASSLSGKADTQYF.